This T cell receptor beta chain emerged from a study of blood T cell repertoires in COVID-19. Using immunoSEQ multiplex PCR, the repertoire was profiled, and TCRdb retains in-frame clones only, with some absent. The sample includes 270,000 or so clones, roughly 90% of them seen just once. Patients from Seattle were sampled longitudinally, starting during active infection. V lost 0 bases and J 4 bases, leaving 11 bases between the germline ends. Looked up from germline, CDR1 is SGHNT and CDR2 is YYREEE (reference sequence). The CDR3 runs 15 residues. This clonotype originated in a woman aged 30 to 39 with COVID-19, enrolled during active disease. Source material: peripheral blood. The chain couples TRBV5-4 to TRBJ2-1; D is perhaps TRBD2 (6 bases). Here the CDR3 DNA reads TGTGCCAGCAGCTTGGAACTGGCGGGATACAATGAGCAGTTCTTC. Residues: CASSLELAGYNEQFF.